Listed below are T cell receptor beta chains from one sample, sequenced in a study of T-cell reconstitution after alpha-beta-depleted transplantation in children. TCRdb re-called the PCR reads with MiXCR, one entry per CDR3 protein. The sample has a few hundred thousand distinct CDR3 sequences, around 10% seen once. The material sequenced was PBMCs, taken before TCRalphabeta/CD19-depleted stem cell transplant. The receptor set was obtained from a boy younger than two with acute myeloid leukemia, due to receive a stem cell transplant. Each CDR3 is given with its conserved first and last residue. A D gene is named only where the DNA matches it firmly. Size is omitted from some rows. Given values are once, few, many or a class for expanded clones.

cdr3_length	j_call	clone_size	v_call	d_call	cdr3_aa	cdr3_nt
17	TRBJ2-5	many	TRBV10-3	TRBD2	CAISERRGGAVQETQYF	TGTGCCATCAGTGAGCGGCGCGGGGGGGCGGTTCAGGAGACCCAGTACTTC
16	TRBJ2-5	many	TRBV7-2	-	CASSLDSTGGWETQYF	TGTGCCAGCAGCTTGGACTCAACGGGGGGCTGGGAGACCCAGTACTTC
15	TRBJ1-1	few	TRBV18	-	CASSPRIIGNTEAFF	TGTGCCAGCTCACCGCGAATTATTGGGAACACTGAAGCTTTCTTT
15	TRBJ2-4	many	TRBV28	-	CASSLKDSSRNIQYF	TGTGCCAGCAGTTTAAAAGACAGTTCCAGAAACATTCAGTACTTC
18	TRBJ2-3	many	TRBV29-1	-	CSVEDWWGGRDRMDTQYF	TGCAGCGTTGAAGATTGGTGGGGGGGCCGGGATAGGATGGATACGCAGTATTTT
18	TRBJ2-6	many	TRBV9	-	CASSVRSWFSSGANVLTF	TGTGCCAGCAGCGTAAGGTCGTGGTTCAGCTCTGGGGCCAACGTCCTGACTTTC
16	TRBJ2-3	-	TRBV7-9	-	CASSSSTPGGTDTQYF	TGTGCCAGCAGCTCCAGTACCCCTGGGGGCACAGATACGCAGTATTTT
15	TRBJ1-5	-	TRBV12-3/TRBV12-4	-	CASSWAGGYNQPQHF	TGTGCCAGCAGTTGGGCGGGGGGGTACAATCAGCCCCAGCATTTT
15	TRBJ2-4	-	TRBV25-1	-	CASSEYSYRVHIQYF	TGTGCCAGCAGTGAATATTCCTACAGGGTACACATTCAGTACTTC
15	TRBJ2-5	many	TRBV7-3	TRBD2	CASSPQGGREETQYF	TGTGCCAGCAGCCCTCAAGGCGGGAGAGAAGAGACCCAGTACTTC
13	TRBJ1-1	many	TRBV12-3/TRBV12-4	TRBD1	CASTITRDSEAFF	TGTGCCAGCACCATAACCCGGGACAGTGAAGCTTTCTTT
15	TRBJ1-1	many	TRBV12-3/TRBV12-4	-	CASSLSQPGYTEAFF	TGTGCCAGCAGTTTAAGCCAGCCGGGGTACACTGAAGCTTTCTTT
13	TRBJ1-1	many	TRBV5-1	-	CASSLSTNTEAFF	TGTGCCAGCAGTTTATCGACTAACACTGAAGCTTTCTTT
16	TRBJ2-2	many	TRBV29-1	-	CSVEDTAGGNTGELFF	TGCAGCGTTGAAGATACGGCAGGTGGGAACACCGGGGAGCTGTTTTTT
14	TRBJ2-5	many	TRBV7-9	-	CASSLEWGEETQYF	TGTGCCAGCAGCTTAGAATGGGGGGAAGAGACCCAGTACTTC
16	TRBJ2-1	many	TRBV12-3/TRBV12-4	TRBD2	CASSLIRLAPGNEQFF	TGTGCCAGCAGCCTAATCCGACTAGCTCCGGGCAATGAGCAGTTCTTC
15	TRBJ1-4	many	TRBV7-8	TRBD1	CASSSAGTGPEKLFF	TGTGCCAGCAGCTCCGCCGGGACAGGCCCTGAAAAACTGTTTTTT
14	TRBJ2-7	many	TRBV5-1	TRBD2	CASSASGGTYEQYF	TGCGCCAGCAGCGCTAGCGGGGGGACCTACGAGCAGTACTTC
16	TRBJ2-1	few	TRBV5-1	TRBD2	CASSLALAGGGNEQFF	TGCGCCAGCAGCTTGGCACTAGCGGGAGGAGGAAATGAGCAGTTCTTC
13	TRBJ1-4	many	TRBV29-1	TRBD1	CSVFDRANEKLFF	TGCAGCGTTTTTGACAGGGCCAACGAAAAACTGTTTTTT
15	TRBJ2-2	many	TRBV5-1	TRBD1	CASSYDRGNTGELFF	TGCGCCAGCAGCTATGACAGGGGGAACACCGGGGAGCTGTTTTTT
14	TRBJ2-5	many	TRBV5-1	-	CASSLVTVQETQYF	TGCGCCAGCAGCTTGGTTACAGTCCAAGAGACCCAGTACTTC
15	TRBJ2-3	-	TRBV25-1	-	CASSEWGLSTDTQYF	TGTGCCAGCAGTGAATGGGGACTCAGCACAGATACGCAGTATTTT
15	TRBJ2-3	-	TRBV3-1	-	CASSQLRGGSDTQYF	TGTGCCAGCAGCCAATTGCGGGGAGGTTCTGATACGCAGTATTTT
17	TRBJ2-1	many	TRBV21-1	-	CASSVRGQVLPYNEQFF	TGTGCCAGCAGCGTGCGCGGACAGGTACTACCCTACAATGAGCAGTTCTTC
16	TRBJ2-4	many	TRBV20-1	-	CSARDQFPGDRDIQYF	TGCAGTGCTAGAGATCAGTTTCCGGGGGATAGAGACATTCAGTACTTC
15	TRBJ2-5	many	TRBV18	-	CASSPVVQAQETQYF	TGTGCCAGCTCACCCGTAGTACAGGCCCAAGAGACCCAGTACTTC
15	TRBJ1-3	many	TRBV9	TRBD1	CASSVSDRSGNTIYF	TGTGCCAGCAGCGTATCGGACAGGTCTGGAAACACCATATATTTT
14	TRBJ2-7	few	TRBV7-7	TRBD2	CASSPGLARLEQYF	TGTGCCAGCAGCCCGGGACTAGCGCGGCTCGAGCAGTACTTC
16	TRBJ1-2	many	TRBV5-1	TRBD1	CASSYYGQGRNYGYTF	TGCGCCAGCAGCTATTACGGACAGGGGCGTAACTATGGCTACACCTTC
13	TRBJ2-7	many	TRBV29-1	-	CSVEGQFTYEQYF	TGCAGCGTTGAAGGGCAGTTTACCTACGAGCAGTACTTC
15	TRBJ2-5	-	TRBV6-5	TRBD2	CASSYGSGGRETQYF	TGTGCCAGCAGTTATGGTAGCGGGGGAAGAGAGACCCAGTACTTC
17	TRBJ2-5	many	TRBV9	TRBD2	CASSTSGGGPIQETQYF	TGTGCCAGCAGTACTAGCGGGGGGGGCCCGATCCAAGAGACCCAGTACTTC
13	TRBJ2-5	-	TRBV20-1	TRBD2	CSASTSGGETQYF	TGCAGTGCCTCGACTAGCGGGGGGGAGACCCAGTACTTC
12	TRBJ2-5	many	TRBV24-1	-	CATSDPGTGKYF	TGTGCCACCAGTGACCCCGGGACCGGAAAGTACTTC
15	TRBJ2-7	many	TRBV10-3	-	CAISAIRGVSDEQYF	TGTGCCATCAGCGCAATTAGGGGCGTTAGCGACGAGCAGTACTTC
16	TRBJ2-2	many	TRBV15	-	CATSRGFGLNTGELFF	TGTGCCACCAGCAGAGGTTTCGGCTTGAACACCGGGGAGCTGTTTTTT
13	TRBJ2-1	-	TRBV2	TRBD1	CASDGTGYNEQFF	TGTGCCAGCGATGGGACAGGATACAATGAGCAGTTCTTC
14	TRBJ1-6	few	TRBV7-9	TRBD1	CASSSGTGLSPLHF	TGTGCCAGCAGCTCCGGGACAGGCCTGTCACCCCTCCACTTT
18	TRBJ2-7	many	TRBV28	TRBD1	CASSSLLNRQGRSHEQYF	TGTGCCAGCAGTTCACTTCTGAACCGACAGGGGAGATCCCACGAGCAGTACTTC
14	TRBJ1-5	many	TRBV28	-	CASSGSYSNQPQHF	TGTGCCAGCAGTGGATCCTATAGCAATCAGCCCCAGCATTTT